This TCR beta chain was sequenced in a study of T cells after posttransplantation cyclophosphamide. Control samples came 1 year after myeloablative marrow transplants with methotrexate plus calcineurin inhibitor. Germline loops: CDR1 MDHEN, CDR2 SYDVKM. CDR3 length equals 15 residues. V lost 8 bases and J 4 bases, leaving 20 bases between the germline ends. The data were produced by immunoSEQ multiplex PCR, yet TCRdb's version contains in-frame clones alone and is incomplete. The repertoire holds more than 9,500 clones, with 81% as singletons. The starting material was PBMCs, obtained about 350 days after allogeneic stem cell transplant with calcineurin inhibitor and methotrexate. The sequence was obtained from a male patient between 25 and 40 years old who received an allogeneic stem cell transplant from an unrelated donor, was CMV-positive, and had acute GVHD only. Part of the T cell pool may stem from the graft donor. The chain combines TRBV28 with TRBJ1-2; a possible D gene is TRBD1 (6 bases). The CDR3 sequence: CASHGSDRPAYGYTF. CDR3 nucleotide sequence: TGTGCCAGCCATGGGAGTGACAGGCCAGCCTATGGCTACACCTTC.